This paragraph covers one T cell receptor (beta chain) sequence. The antigen is unknown. Sequencing relied on a cDNA template that was reverse transcribed from extracted RNA. Some clones are missing from TCRdb's copy, which holds only in-frame ones; the method was immunoSEQ multiplex PCR. Among under 350,000 clones listed, more than 45% were seen once. The sample comes from a study of CD8+ T cells in alopecia areata. As to treatment: oral pan-JAK inhibitor, 5-10 mg twice daily. The CDR3 loop spans 14 amino acids. V lost 1 base to trimming and J lost 5 bases, with 13 bases between them. From germline, CDR1 is SGHRS and CDR2 YFSETQ. Whole-study findings and limits: For patients receiving tofacitinib, scalp clonality and expanded CD8+ clones among the top 100 significantly decreased.

The chain has TRBV5-1 and TRBJ2-7; D possibly corresponds to TRBD2 (5 bases). The material sequenced was CD4+ T cells sorted from blood, taken at week 24, from a patient treated with tofacitinib. This sequence was found in a human donor with alopecia areata. The CDR3 nucleotides read TGCGCCAGCAGCTTGCGTTCGAGGGCCGACGAGCAGTACTTC. Protein product: CASSLRSRADEQYF.